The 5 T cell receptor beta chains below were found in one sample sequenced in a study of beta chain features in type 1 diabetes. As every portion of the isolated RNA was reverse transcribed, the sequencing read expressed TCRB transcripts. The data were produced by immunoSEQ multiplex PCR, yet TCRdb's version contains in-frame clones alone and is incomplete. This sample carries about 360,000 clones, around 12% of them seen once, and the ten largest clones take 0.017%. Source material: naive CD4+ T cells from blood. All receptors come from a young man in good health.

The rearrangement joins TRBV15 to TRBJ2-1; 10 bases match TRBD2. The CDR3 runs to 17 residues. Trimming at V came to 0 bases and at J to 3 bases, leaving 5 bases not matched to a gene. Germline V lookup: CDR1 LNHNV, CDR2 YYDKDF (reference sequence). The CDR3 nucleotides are TGTGCCACCAGCAGAGACCGACTAGCGGGTGGCTACAATGAGCAGTTCTTC. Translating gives CATSRDRLAGGYNEQFF.

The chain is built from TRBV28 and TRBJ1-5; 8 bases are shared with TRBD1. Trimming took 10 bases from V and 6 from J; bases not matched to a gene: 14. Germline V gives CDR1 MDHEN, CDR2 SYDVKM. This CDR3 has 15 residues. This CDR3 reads CATFGAAGGSQPQHF. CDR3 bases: TGTGCCACCTTCGGAGCCGCAGGGGGCTCTCAGCCCCAGCATTTT.

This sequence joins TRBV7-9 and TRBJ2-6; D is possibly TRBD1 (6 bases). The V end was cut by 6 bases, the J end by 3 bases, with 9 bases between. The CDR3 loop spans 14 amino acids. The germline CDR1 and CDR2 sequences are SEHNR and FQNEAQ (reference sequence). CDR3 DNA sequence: TGTGCCAGCAGAACAGGGCTTGGGGCCAACGTCCTGACTTTC. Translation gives CASRTGLGANVLTF.

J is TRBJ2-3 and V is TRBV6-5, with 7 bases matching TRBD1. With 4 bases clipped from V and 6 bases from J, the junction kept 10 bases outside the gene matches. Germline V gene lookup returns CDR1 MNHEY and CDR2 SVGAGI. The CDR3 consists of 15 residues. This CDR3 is CASSFRDSVRDTQYF. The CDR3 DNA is TGTGCCAGCAGTTTCCGGGACAGTGTACGTGATACGCAGTATTTT.

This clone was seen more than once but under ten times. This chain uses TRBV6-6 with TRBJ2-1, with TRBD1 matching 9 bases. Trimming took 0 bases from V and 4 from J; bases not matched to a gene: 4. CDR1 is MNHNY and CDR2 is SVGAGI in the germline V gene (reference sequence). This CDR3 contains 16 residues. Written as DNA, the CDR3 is TGTGCCAGCAGTTACTCCTACGGGACAGGGTACAATGAGCAGTTCTTC. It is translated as CASSYSYGTGYNEQFF.